This T cell receptor (beta chain) was identified in a study of beta chain features in type 1 diabetes. Regarding the study as a whole: For Type 1 diabetes patients, all four CD4+ subsets carried TCRB CDR3s that were moderately but significantly shorter.

The purity of all sorted populations exceeded 98%. This clone was observed a few times. The antigen remains undetermined. TCRB transcripts that were expressed got sequenced, as all of the isolated RNA had been reverse transcribed. Some clones are missing from TCRdb's copy, which holds only in-frame ones; the method was immunoSEQ multiplex PCR. Found here are 120,000 to 150,000 clones, 10% to 15% of them singletons; the top ten hold under 1.5%. The receptor's source is a man younger than 35 with type 1 diabetes. Sequenced input: central memory CD4+ T cells from blood.

The CDR3 loop reads CASSLLGKDTEAFF. The CDR3 region has the DNA TGCGCCAGCAGCCTACTAGGGAAGGACACTGAAGCTTTCTTT. V usage is TRBV5-1 and J usage is TRBJ1-1, with D unresolved. Germline CDR1 SGHRS, CDR2 YFSETQ. The CDR3 length is 14 residues. Trimming took off 4 bases at V and 3 bases at J, with 13 bases between the two ends. The full variable domain, in which reference TRBV5-1 and TRBJ1-1 provide the parts outside the CDR3, is KAGVTQTPRYLIKTRGQQVTLSCSPISGHRSVSWYQQTPGQGLQFLFEYFSETQRNKGNFPGRFSGRQFSNSRSEMNVSTLELGDSALYLCASSLLGKDTEAFFGQGTRLTVV.